Listed here are 29 T cell receptor beta chains from one sample, sequenced in a study of blood T cell repertoires in COVID-19. The assay was immunoSEQ multiplex PCR, and TCRdb's table has in-frame clones only and misses some. The repertoire consists of tens of thousands of clones, with over 80% occurring once and the leading ten covering 15% to 20%. What was sequenced was peripheral blood. The receptors shown here come from a woman at least 80 years old with acute or convalescent COVID-19.

The CDR3 coding sequence is TGTGCCAGCAGCCGGACAGCAGGATCCTCTGGAAACACCATATATTTT. Its translation is CASSRTAGSSGNTIYF. This rearrangement joins TRBV3-1 (or the pseudogene TRBV3-2) to TRBJ1-3; maybe TRBD1 (6 bases). The CDR3 totals 16 residues. The V end lost 4 bases, the J end lost 0 bases, and 13 bases lay between the germline ends. Germline CDR1 LGHDT, CDR2 YNNKEL (reference sequence).

The genes are TRBV12-5 and TRBJ1-4; no clear D. In germline, CDR1 is LGHNT, CDR2 FRNRAP. Trimming shortened V by 8 bases and J by 8 bases, and 18 bases separated the two germline ends. The CDR3 is made up of 14 amino acids. The CDR3 nucleotides read TGTGCTAGTTCAACAAGCGGAGGTTGGGAAAAACTGTTTTTT. It translates to CASSTSGGWEKLFF.

V is TRBV19 and J is TRBJ2-2; D ambiguous. The CDR3 contains 17 residues. V shed 9 bases and J shed 2 bases, with 22 bases lying between them. Germline-derived CDR1 and CDR2 are LNHDA and SQIVND (reference sequence). The CDR3 loop is CASRPSPLALNTGELFF. CDR3 bases: TGTGCCAGCAGGCCCAGCCCGTTGGCCCTAAACACCGGGGAGCTGTTTTTT.

The V gene is TRBV30, the J gene TRBJ2-4; TRBD1 is a possible D gene (7 bases). This CDR3 contains 11 residues. Germline lookup yields CDR1 GTSNPN and CDR2 SVGIG (reference sequence). V was cut by 7 bases and J by 13 bases, with 17 bases left in between. This CDR3 reads CASQEGATQYF. CDR3 in DNA: TGTGCCTCCCAGGAGGGGGCCACGCAGTACTTC.

The V gene is TRBV11-3, the J gene TRBJ1-1, with 8 bases aligning to TRBD1. V shed 2 bases and J 1 base; nucleotides not matched to a gene: 0. Germline V gives CDR1 SGHNT, CDR2 YENEEA. This CDR3 comprises 14 residues. CDR3 amino acids: CASSLTGGNTEAFF. The CDR3 DNA follows: TGTGCCAGCAGCTTAACAGGGGGGAACACTGAAGCTTTCTTT.

The chain employs TRBV27 and TRBJ1-1; D may be TRBD1 (6 bases). Germline loops: CDR1 MNHEY, CDR2 SMNVEV (reference sequence). This CDR3 contains 15 residues. Trimming cost V 5 bases and J 3 bases, with 16 bases left between them. The DNA of the CDR3 is TGTGCCAGCAGTCCGATGATTGGGGGCCACACTGAAGCTTTCTTT. Translating it yields CASSPMIGGHTEAFF.

The chain uses TRBV19 and TRBJ2-3; TRBD2 agrees at 12 bases. With 6 bases clipped from V and 2 bases from J, the junction kept 12 bases outside the gene matches. CDR1 and CDR2 (germline): LNHDA, SQIVND (reference sequence). The CDR3 sequence is 18 residues long. The CDR3 here is CASRPGASGRALTDTQYF. The CDR3 nucleotides read TGTGCCAGTAGACCCGGGGCTAGCGGGAGGGCCCTCACAGATACGCAGTATTTT.

The chain couples TRBV24-1 to TRBJ2-3, with D perhaps TRBD1 (5 bases). The germline gives CDR1 KGHDR, CDR2 SFDVKD. The length of the CDR3 is 15 residues. Trimming shortened V by 3 bases and J by 1 base, and 10 bases separated the two germline ends. The CDR3 protein is CATSDRARGTDTQYF. The DNA for the CDR3 is TGTGCCACCAGTGATCGAGCCAGGGGCACAGATACGCAGTATTTT.

The V gene is TRBV2, the J gene TRBJ1-2; 9 positions agree with TRBD1. The CDR3 is 13 residues long. CDR1 and CDR2 (germline): SNHLY, FYNNEI. J gave up 8 bases and V 7 bases, and 8 bases lay outside the gene matches. DNA for the CDR3: TGTGCCAGCAAAGGACAGGGGAAGGAGGGCTACACCTTC. Encoded protein: CASKGQGKEGYTF.

The chain uses TRBV5-6 and TRBJ1-1; D call uncertain. V was trimmed by 0 bases and J by 4 bases, leaving 7 bases between them. This CDR3 region has 13 residues. Germline CDR1 SGHDT, CDR2 YYEEEE. The CDR3 DNA follows: TGTGCCAGCAGCTTGGGCGGGCCCACTGAAGCTTTCTTT. Protein product: CASSLGGPTEAFF. Complete variable domain (other parts from reference TRBV5-6 and TRBJ1-1): DAGVTQSPTHLIKTRGQQVTLRCSPKSGHDTVSWYQQALGQGPQFIFQYYEEEERQRGNFPDRFSGHQFPNYSSELNVNALLLGDSALYLCASSLGGPTEAFFGQGTRLTVV.

CDR3 protein: CASSQGSGGPYEQYF. Here the CDR3 DNA reads TGTGCCAGCAGCCAAGGGTCAGGGGGCCCCTACGAGCAGTACTTC. The chain uses TRBV4-2 and TRBJ2-7, with 8 bases fitting TRBD1. The CDR3 has 15 residues. The germline V gene has CDR1 LGHNA and CDR2 YNFKEQ. V was clipped by 1 base and J by 2 bases; unmatched bases: 4.

CDR3 region: CASSLSGGSGNTIYF. The CDR3 coding sequence is TGTGCCAGCAGTTTATCCGGGGGCTCTGGAAACACCATATATTTT. This chain links TRBV27 with TRBJ1-3, with a possible D match to TRBD1 (5 bases). Trimming removed 0 bases at V and 0 bases at J, with 6 bases between. The CDR3 is 15 residues long. Germline assignment: CDR1 MNHEY and CDR2 SMNVEV (reference sequence).

V and J are TRBV13 and TRBJ1-1, with a possible D match to TRBD1 (6 bases). Per germline, CDR1 PRHDT and CDR2 FYEKMQ (reference sequence). This CDR3 is built from 16 residues. The ends were cut back, 5 bases at V and 5 bases at J, with 21 bases in the middle. The CDR3: CASSTRQAPRETEAFF. Written as DNA, the CDR3 is TGTGCCAGCAGCACCCGACAGGCCCCAAGGGAAACTGAAGCTTTCTTT.

The chain is built from TRBV18 and TRBJ2-1; possible D gene TRBD2, 6 bases. The V end lost 6 bases, the J end lost 10 bases, and 13 bases lay between the germline ends. CDR3 size: 12 residues. Per the germline V gene, CDR1 is KGHSH and CDR2 is LQKENI. In DNA, the CDR3 is TGTGCCAGCTCCCAAGACCGGGGGGAGCAGTTCTTC. This translates into CASSQDRGEQFF.

A word on this clone: The sample contains more than one DNA sequence encoding this CDR3. The chain carries TRBV19 and TRBJ2-5, with D unclear. The CDR3 is made up of 11 amino acids. Germline values: CDR1 LNHDA, CDR2 SQIVND (reference sequence). The V gene lost 5 bases and the J gene lost 2 bases, with 3 bases spanning the gap. CDR3 sequence reads: CASSSQETQYF. In nucleotides, the CDR3 is TGTGCCAGTAGTTCGCAAGAGACCCAGTACTTC.

The chain couples TRBV9 to TRBJ2-1, with D maybe TRBD2 (5 bases). This CDR3 comprises 13 residues. With 3 bases removed from V and 8 bases from J, the gap between germline ends came to 12 bases. Germline CDR1 reads SGDLS; CDR2 reads YYNGEE. The CDR3 reads CASSALAGDEQFF. The DNA of the CDR3 is TGTGCCAGCAGCGCCCTGGCGGGCGATGAGCAGTTCTTC. The variable domain in full, with the rest retrieved from reference TRBV9 and TRBJ2-1, is DSGVTQTPKHLITATGQRVTLRCSPRSGDLSVYWYQQSLDQGLQFLIQYYNGEERAKGNILERFSAQQFPDLHSELNLSSLELGDSALYFCASSALAGDEQFFGPGTRLTVL.

This clone has just one count. The chain combines TRBV6-5 with TRBJ1-2; 10 positions agree with TRBD1. Germline V gene sequence: CDR1 MNHEY, CDR2 SVGAGI. With V trimmed by 3 bases and J by 7 bases, 8 bases remained unmatched. This CDR3 has 15 residues. The CDR3 reads CASSYWTGGVIGYTF. CDR3 bases: TGTGCCAGCAGTTATTGGACAGGGGGAGTTATTGGCTACACCTTC.

This chain uses TRBV5-1 with TRBJ1-4, with no clear D. Germline-derived CDR1 and CDR2 are SGHRS and YFSETQ. The V and J ends lost 4 bases and 8 bases respectively, with 18 bases between them. The CDR3 covers 15 residues. CDR3 nucleotide sequence: TGCGCCAGCAGCCAGGACGGACCGGGAGGAGAAAAACTGTTTTTT. It specifies CASSQDGPGGEKLFF.

The chain carries TRBV2 and TRBJ1-2; maybe TRBD1 (5 bases). Trimming stripped 7 bases from V and 4 bases from J, with 16 bases between. Looked up from germline, CDR1 is SNHLY and CDR2 is FYNNEI. The CDR3 is 14 amino acids. The CDR3 DNA is TGTGCCAGCACCCCAGTCGGGGGTCTCTATGGCTACACCTTC. Translating gives CASTPVGGLYGYTF.

The chain is built from TRBV5-6 and TRBJ1-2, with D perhaps TRBD1 (6 bases). V was clipped by 5 bases and J by 4 bases, with 15 bases between them. The CDR3 covers 14 residues. The germline CDR1 and CDR2 sequences are SGHDT and YYEEEE. The CDR3 bases are TGTGCCAGCAGTTCCTCCGGGACACCCTATGGCTACACCTTC. Amino acids: CASSSSGTPYGYTF. The whole variable domain, filled in from reference TRBV5-6 and TRBJ1-2, reads DAGVTQSPTHLIKTRGQQVTLRCSPKSGHDTVSWYQQALGQGPQFIFQYYEEEERQRGNFPDRFSGHQFPNYSSELNVNALLLGDSALYLCASSSSGTPYGYTFGSGTRLTVV.

This chain uses TRBV6-1 with TRBJ1-5, with 7 nucleotides matching TRBD1. This CDR3 spans 14 amino acids. V dropped 3 bases and J dropped 6; count of bases not matched to a gene: 5. Germline-derived CDR1 and CDR2 are MNHNS and SASEGT. CDR3 nucleotides: TGTGCCAGCAGTGACCAGACAGGGCCTCAGCCCCAGCATTTT. Its protein product is CASSDQTGPQPQHF.

The chain couples TRBV5-6 to TRBJ1-1; no clear D. The ends were cut back, 4 bases at V and 1 base at J, with 8 bases in the middle. Germline CDR1 SGHDT, CDR2 YYEEEE. The CDR3 is made up of 13 amino acids. DNA of the CDR3: TGTGCCAGCAGCCCTATAGAGAACACTGAAGCTTTCTTT. Its protein product is CASSPIENTEAFF.

The V gene is TRBV19, the J gene TRBJ2-1, with 7 bases identical to TRBD2. V was pared by 5 bases and J by 6 bases, with 16 bases of the junction left unmatched. Germline assignment: CDR1 LNHDA and CDR2 SQIVND (reference sequence). The CDR3 is made up of 17 amino acids. In nucleotides, the CDR3 is TGTGCCAGTAGTCCAGAATCAGGACTTGGCGGGGGCAATGAGCAGTTCTTC. Protein: CASSPESGLGGGNEQFF.

This clone occurred once. The CDR3 protein is CAWSTGQGSQETQYF. CDR3 nucleotides: TGTGCCTGGAGCACAGGACAGGGGTCCCAAGAGACCCAGTACTTC. The V call is TRBV30, the J call TRBJ2-5, with 9 bases matching TRBD1. Germline CDR1 is GTSNPN and CDR2 is SVGIG (reference sequence). V dropped 3 bases and J dropped 1; count of bases not matched to a gene: 6. This CDR3 region has 15 residues.

This sequence joins TRBV3-1 (or the pseudogene TRBV3-2) and TRBJ1-1, with D possibly TRBD1 on 6 matching bases. The V end was cut by 5 bases, the J end by 1 base, with 11 bases between. Per germline, CDR1 LGHDT and CDR2 YNNKEL (reference sequence). The CDR3 is 14 amino acids. The CDR3 DNA sequence: TGTGCCAGCAGCTTAGGGGGACAGAACACTGAAGCTTTCTTT. Its translation: CASSLGGQNTEAFF.

The chain combines TRBV5-1 with TRBJ1-3; a weak D match, TRBD1 (5 bases). Trimming left V 0 bases short and J 2 bases short, with 21 bases between. The germline gives CDR1 SGHRS, CDR2 YFSETQ. The CDR3 is 19 amino acids. The CDR3 region has the DNA TGCGCCAGCAGCTTGGAATTCGGACACTCTGCGGGGACTGGAAACACCATATATTTT. It translates to CASSLEFGHSAGTGNTIYF.

The chain has TRBV5-1 and TRBJ1-4; perhaps TRBD1 as D (5 bases). V was clipped by 0 bases and J by 4 bases, with 10 bases between them. The CDR3 extends over 15 amino acids. Germline V gene sequence: CDR1 SGHRS, CDR2 YFSETQ. The CDR3 bases are TGCGCCAGCAGCTTGGCCGGGGGTGGTAATGAAAAACTGTTTTTT. Encoded protein: CASSLAGGGNEKLFF.

This chain joins TRBV5-6 and TRBJ2-5, with 11 bases identical to TRBD2. The germline gives CDR1 SGHDT, CDR2 YYEEEE. J lost 2 bases, V lost 3 bases, and 6 bases had no gene match. The CDR3 spans 16 residues. The CDR3 sequence: CASSSPSGRTQETQYF. The CDR3 nucleotides read TGTGCCAGCAGCTCCCCTAGCGGGAGGACTCAAGAGACCCAGTACTTC.

The chain couples TRBV9 to TRBJ2-7, with D possibly being TRBD2 (6 bases). The CDR3 sequence is 14 residues long. The germline V and J ends were trimmed by 0 bases and 6 bases, with 13 bases remaining between them. In germline, CDR1 is SGDLS, CDR2 YYNGEE. The CDR3: CASSVAGVPTEQYF. The CDR3 region has the DNA TGTGCCAGCAGCGTAGCGGGAGTTCCCACCGAGCAGTACTTC.